This record covers a single TCR beta chain. A read error may be the cause here, since a much bigger clone is one base away. The sample belongs to a study of T cells of healthy individuals. MiXCR, applied by TCRdb to the 5' RACE reads, yields one record per CDR3 protein. The data show tens of thousands of distinct CDR3 sequences, with 15% to 20% seen just once and about 4.3% held by the top ten. The CDR3 is 15 residues long. From germline, CDR1 is SGHNT and CDR2 YYREEE (reference sequence). The TCR originated in a human donor in good health. The chain employs TRBV5-4 and TRBJ1-5; D may be TRBD1 (5 bases). CDR3 nucleotides: TGTGTCAGCAGCTTGGACCAGGGCCCCAATCAGCCCCAGCATTTT. It specifies CVSSLDQGPNQPQHF.